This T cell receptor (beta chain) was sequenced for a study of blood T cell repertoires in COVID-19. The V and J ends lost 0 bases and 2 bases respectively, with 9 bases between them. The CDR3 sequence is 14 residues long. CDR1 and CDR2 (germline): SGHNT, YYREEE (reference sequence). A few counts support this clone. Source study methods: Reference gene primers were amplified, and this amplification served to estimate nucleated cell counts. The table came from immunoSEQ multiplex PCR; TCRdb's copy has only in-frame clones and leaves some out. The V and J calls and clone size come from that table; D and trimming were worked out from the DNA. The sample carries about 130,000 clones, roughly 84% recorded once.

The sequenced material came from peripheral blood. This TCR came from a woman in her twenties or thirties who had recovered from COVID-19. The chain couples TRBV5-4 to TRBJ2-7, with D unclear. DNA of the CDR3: TGTGCCAGCAGCTTGGTGGGTAGCCCCTACGAGCAGTACTTC. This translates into CASSLVGSPYEQYF.